This T cell receptor (beta chain) appears in the sequencing data of a study of shared clonotypes between healthy human individuals. Repertoires were generated with immunoSEQ multiplex PCR, while TCRdb's copy carries only in-frame clones and drops some. In the table there are roughly 680,000 clones, around 70% of which are singletons. This clone was picked up one time. Germline trimming cut 5 bases from V and 5 bases from J; bases unmatched to any gene: 5. CDR1 is KGHSH, CDR2 LQKENI, per germline. The CDR3 extends over 16 amino acids. This TCR was sampled from a woman aged 25 to 39 in good health. This chain connects TRBV18 to TRBJ2-5; 16 bases line up with TRBD2. The sequencing input was memory CD4+ T cells sorted from blood. This sample's subset: CD45RA-negative fraction. The CDR3 reads CASSGPGLAGGETQYF. CDR3 nucleotide sequence: TGTGCCAGCTCAGGACCGGGACTAGCGGGAGGGGAGACCCAGTACTTC.